What follows describes a single T cell receptor beta chain. The entry originates in a study of blood T cell repertoires in COVID-19. Study-wide context: Samples taken during acute and convalescent COVID-19 were collected in the United States, Italy and Spain.

Germline CDR1 reads MNHEY; CDR2 reads SMNVEV (reference sequence). The V and J ends lost 2 bases and 7 bases, in that order; junction bases with no gene match: 4. The CDR3 totals 13 residues. Profiled with immunoSEQ multiplex PCR; TCRdb holds only in-frame clones, not every one. The sample contains approximately 180,000 clones, around 87% of which appear only once. This receptor was identified in a middle-aged man with active or convalescent COVID-19. The sequenced sample consisted of peripheral blood. The chain recombines TRBV27 with TRBJ1-2; 7 bases are shared with TRBD1. The CDR3 DNA reads as TGTGCCAGCAGTTTAATCCAGGGGGGTGGCTACACCTTC. Translation: CASSLIQGGGYTF.